The present T cell receptor beta chain was sequenced within a study of vaccination and CD4 T cells after COVID-19. Looking at the study overall: A median of 72 days (range 14 to 241) separated dose two from the taking of post-vaccine samples. The stimulating agents, overlapping spike peptides, came from SARS-CoV-2, HCoV-NL63, HCoV-OC43 and HCoV-229E.

The Oncomine TCR Beta short-read assay sequenced DNA from cultured CD4+ T cells. Researchers extracted genomic DNA from CD4+ T cells that had been cultured. Using its own MiXCR run on the PCR reads, TCRdb lists one record per CDR3 protein. The table includes under 5,000 distinct CDR3 sequences, about 20% detected once. The CDR3 has 16 residues. Germline CDR1 reads SGHTA; CDR2 reads FQGNSA. V dropped 4 bases and J dropped 5 bases, with 17 bases sitting between them. The sample holds a few counts of this clonotype. Its target is not known. The treatment denotes: roughly 10-day PBMC culture with coronavirus spike peptide pools or control peptides (ViraFEST assay).

The sequence came from a human donor who had recovered from COVID-19. Material: CD4+ T cells from blood, cultured in vitro, obtained after SARS-CoV-2 vaccination. This chain connects TRBV7-2 to TRBJ2-2; D uncertain. The CDR3: CASSSPRRQGTGELFF. Written as DNA, the CDR3 is TGTGCCAGCAGCTCCCCCAGGAGACAAGGAACCGGGGAGCTGTTTTTT.